The 15 T cell receptor beta chains presented below share a single source sample, sequenced in a study of CD8 T cells in Susac syndrome. With random hexamers, reverse transcription was performed on 0.5 to 1 ug of RNA. TCRdb re-called the immunoSEQ multiplex PCR reads through MiXCR, storing one row per CDR3 protein. The sample carries 65,000 to 90,000 distinct CDR3 sequences, about 95% recorded once. The sequencing input was CD8+ T cells from PBMCs. The receptors were sampled from a human donor with multiple sclerosis.

This clonotype was observed a single time. This chain uses TRBV6-2 or TRBV6-3 with TRBJ2-5; maybe TRBD2 (5 bases). The CDR3 totals 14 residues. Germline lookup yields CDR1 MNHEY and CDR2 SVGEGT. Trimming pared 4 bases from V and 5 bases from J, leaving 14 bases between. In nucleotides, the CDR3 is TGTGCCAGCAGTTCGGACTTCAAGCTTGAGACCCAGTACTTC. Translation: CASSSDFKLETQYF.

This rearrangement joins TRBV6-6 to TRBJ1-5, with 10 bases identical to TRBD1. Trimming removed 5 bases from V and 3 bases from J; junction bases left unmatched: 7. The CDR3 runs to 16 residues. Germline lookup yields CDR1 MNHNY and CDR2 SVGAGI (reference sequence). Here the CDR3 reads CASSARDRGPNQPQHF. The CDR3 coding sequence is TGTGCCAGCAGTGCCCGGGACAGGGGACCCAATCAGCCCCAGCATTTT.

This clonotype occurred once. The rearrangement links TRBV18 to TRBJ1-1; D possibly corresponds to TRBD1 (6 bases). V gave up 6 bases and J gave up 4 bases, with 24 bases separating them. Germline loops: CDR1 KGHSH, CDR2 LQKENI. This CDR3 has 17 residues. CDR3 in DNA: TGTGCCAGCTCGCCGGGAGGCACAGGGCGGGGTGGCACTGAAGCTTTCTTT. The encoded protein is CASSPGGTGRGGTEAFF.

The rearrangement uses TRBV29-1 and TRBJ2-7, with 13 bases identical to TRBD2. The CDR3 length is 16 residues. Germline CDR1 is SQVTM and CDR2 is ANQGSEA. Trimming at V came to 6 bases and at J to 4 bases, leaving 12 bases not matched to a gene. The CDR3 sequence is CSVAGLAGEIVYEQYF. For the CDR3, the DNA is TGCAGCGTCGCCGGACTAGCGGGAGAAATTGTATACGAGCAGTACTTC.

J is TRBJ2-2 and V is TRBV10-3, with D possibly matching TRBD1 (6 bases). Trimming removed 6 bases from V and 4 bases from J, with 15 bases in between. The germline V gene encodes CDR1 ENHRY and CDR2 SYGVKD. The CDR3 covers 15 residues. The CDR3 bases are TGTGCCATCAGCCTCCGGGACACCCTCACCGGGGAGCTGTTTTTT. It codes for CAISLRDTLTGELFF.

CDR3 in amino acids: CASSRVGRVAAFF. The CDR3 coding sequence is TGCGCCAGCAGCCGAGTAGGACGGGTTGCAGCTTTCTTT. The rearrangement uses TRBV4-3 and TRBJ1-1; no definite D call. This CDR3 comprises 13 residues. Trimming took off 4 bases at V and 10 bases at J, with 16 bases between the two ends. Germline V gives CDR1 LGHNA, CDR2 YSLEER.

The J gene is TRBJ2-5, the V gene TRBV7-3, with TRBD1 identical over 7 bases. This CDR3 spans 16 amino acids. J gave up 4 bases and V 4 bases, and 12 bases lay outside the gene matches. The V gene's germline CDR1 is SGHTA and CDR2 FQGTGA. The CDR3 loop reads CASSSGPDRAGETQYF. The CDR3 DNA follows: TGTGCCAGCAGCTCCGGCCCCGACAGGGCGGGAGAGACCCAGTACTTC. The full variable domain, its missing parts supplied by reference TRBV7-3 and TRBJ2-5, is GAGVSQTPSNKVTEKGKYVELRCDPISGHTALYWYRQSLGQGPEFLIYFQGTGAADDSGLPNDRFFAVRPEGSVSTLKIQRTERGDSAVYLCASSSGPDRAGETQYFGPGTRLLVL.

The rearrangement links TRBV6-5 to TRBJ2-2; D is ambiguous. V was cut by 6 bases and J by 5 bases, with 4 bases left in between. Germline lookup yields CDR1 MNHEY and CDR2 SVGAGI. This CDR3 has 11 amino acids. CDR3 in DNA: TGTGCCAGCAGAACAACCGGGGAGCTGTTTTTT. Its translation is CASRTTGELFF.

This clonotype was seen only once. The chain combines TRBV6-1 with TRBJ1-3; D might be TRBD1 (5 bases). The CDR3 runs 15 residues. In germline, CDR1 is MNHNS, CDR2 SASEGT. V was pared by 5 bases and J by 1 base, with 12 bases between. CDR3 region: CASSIQTASGNTIYF. Here the CDR3 DNA reads TGTGCCAGCAGTATACAGACAGCATCTGGAAACACCATATATTTT.

The chain couples TRBV29-1 to TRBJ2-7; D is unclear. This CDR3 is built from 12 residues. The ends were cut back, 6 bases at V and 2 bases at J, with 11 bases in the middle. Germline CDR1 SQVTM, CDR2 ANQGSEA. DNA of the CDR3: TGCAGCGTCTACCTAGATCCCTACGAGCAGTACTTC. This gives the protein CSVYLDPYEQYF.

V gene TRBV15 combines with J gene TRBJ1-4; D is unclear. V lost 5 bases, J lost 6 bases, and 10 bases lay in between. In germline, CDR1 is LNHNV, CDR2 YYDKDF (reference sequence). The CDR3 length is 13 residues. This CDR3 reads CATSVREDEKLFF. The CDR3 DNA reads TGTGCCACCAGCGTCCGGGAAGATGAAAAACTGTTTTTT. Based on the CDR3 plus reference TRBV15 and TRBJ1-4, the full variable domain is DAMVIQNPRYQVTQFGKPVTLSCSQTLNHNVMYWYQQKSSQAPKLLFHYYDKDFNNEADTPDNFQSRRPNTSFCFLDIRSPGLGDTAMYLCATSVREDEKLFFGSGTQLSVL.

The chain's CDR3 is CSVEGVAGATGELFF. In DNA form, the CDR3 reads TGCAGCGTTGAAGGGGTAGCAGGGGCCACCGGGGAGCTGTTTTTT. V and J are TRBV29-1 and TRBJ2-2; perhaps TRBD1 as D (6 bases). The germline V gene encodes CDR1 SQVTM and CDR2 ANQGSEA. The V end lost 1 base, the J end lost 4 bases, and 13 bases lay between the germline ends. This CDR3 comprises 15 residues.

The rearrangement links TRBV19 to TRBJ1-2; perhaps TRBD1 as D (5 bases). V was cut by 5 bases and J by 7 bases, with 17 bases left in between. This CDR3 is built from 14 residues. Per germline, CDR1 LNHDA and CDR2 SQIVND (reference sequence). CDR3 sequence reads: CASSWGRLGGGYTF. CDR3 bases: TGTGCCAGTAGTTGGGGACGGCTCGGCGGTGGCTACACCTTC.

CDR3 nucleotides: TGTGCCAGCAGTGAAGGTGGGACAGGGTATGAAAAACTGTTTTTT. Protein product: CASSEGGTGYEKLFF. The chain combines TRBV6-1 with TRBJ1-4; TRBD1 matches at 9 bases. V lost 1 base, J lost 6 bases, and 3 bases stayed unmatched. Germline CDR1 reads MNHNS; CDR2 reads SASEGT. CDR3 length: 15 residues.

The V gene is TRBV6-5, the J gene TRBJ2-1; D uncertain. The germline gives CDR1 MNHEY, CDR2 SVGAGI. Between the trimmed V and J ends, which lost 6 bases and 7 bases, there was a span of 7 bases. This CDR3 is built from 11 residues. CDR3 DNA: TGTGCCAGCAGCCGGAAGAATGAGCAGTTCTTC. This gives the protein CASSRKNEQFF.